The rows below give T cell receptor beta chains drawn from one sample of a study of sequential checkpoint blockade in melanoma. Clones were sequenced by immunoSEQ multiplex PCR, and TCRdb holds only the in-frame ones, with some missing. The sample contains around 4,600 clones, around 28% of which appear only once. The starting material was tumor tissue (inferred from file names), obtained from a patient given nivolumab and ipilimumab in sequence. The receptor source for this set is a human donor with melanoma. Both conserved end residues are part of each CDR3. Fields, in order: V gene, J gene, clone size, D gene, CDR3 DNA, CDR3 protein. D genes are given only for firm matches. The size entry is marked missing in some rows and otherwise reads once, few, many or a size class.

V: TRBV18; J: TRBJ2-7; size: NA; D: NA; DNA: TGTGCCAGCTCACCAACGGGAGAGACCTACGAGCAGTACTTC; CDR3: CASSPTGETYEQYF
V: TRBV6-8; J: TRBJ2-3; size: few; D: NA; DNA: TGTGCCTGCCGCGGGGACTCCCGAACGCAGTATTTT; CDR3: CACRGDSRTQYF
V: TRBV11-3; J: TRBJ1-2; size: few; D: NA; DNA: TGTGCCAGCAGCCCCCAGGGCTCCGGGGGCTTCAGCTACACCTTC; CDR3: CASSPQGSGGFSYTF
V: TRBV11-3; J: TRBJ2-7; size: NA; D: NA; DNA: TGTGCCAGCAGCTTAGTGGACACCTCCTACGAGCAGTACTTC; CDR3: CASSLVDTSYEQYF
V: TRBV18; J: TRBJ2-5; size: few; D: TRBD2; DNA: TGTGCCAGCTCCCCTGGGGGAGGGGACCGAAGGTCCCAGTACTTC; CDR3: CASSPGGGDRRSQYF
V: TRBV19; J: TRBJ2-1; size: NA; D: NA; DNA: TGTGCCAGTAGCCTTACCGGGACGGGTGCCTACAATGAGCAGTTCTTC; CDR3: CASSLTGTGAYNEQFF
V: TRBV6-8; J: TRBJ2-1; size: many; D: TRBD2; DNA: TGTGCCAGCAGTAACCTAGCGGGGGGGCTTTACAATGAGCAGTTCTTC; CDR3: CASSNLAGGLYNEQFF
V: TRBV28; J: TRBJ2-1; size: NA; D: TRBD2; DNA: TGTGCCAGCAGCCGGGGGGTCTCCTACAATGAGCAGTTCTTC; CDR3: CASSRGVSYNEQFF
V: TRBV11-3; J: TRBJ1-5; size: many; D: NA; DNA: TGTGCCAGCAGCTTGGCCCTCGCGGGCAATCAGCCCCAGCATTTT; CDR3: CASSLALAGNQPQHF
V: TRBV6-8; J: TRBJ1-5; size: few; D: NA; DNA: TGTGCCAGCAGTTATACAAGACTGGGGTATCAGCCCCAGCATTTT; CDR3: CASSYTRLGYQPQHF
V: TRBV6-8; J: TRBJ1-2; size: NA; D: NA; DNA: TGTGCCAGCAGTAGAGCTACCGGGACGGCGACCTATGGCTACACCTTC; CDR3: CASSRATGTATYGYTF
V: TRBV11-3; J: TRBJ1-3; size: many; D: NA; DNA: TGTGCCAGCAGCGAGGGACATACTGGAAACACCATATATTTT; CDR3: CASSEGHTGNTIYF
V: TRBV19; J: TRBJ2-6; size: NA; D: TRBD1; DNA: TGTGCCAGTAGTCCCCGGGACAGGGGGTCTGGGGCCAACGTCCTGACTTTC; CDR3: CASSPRDRGSGANVLTF
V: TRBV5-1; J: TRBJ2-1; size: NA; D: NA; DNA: TGCGCCAGCAGCTTGGGTGGGTACTACTACAATGAGCAGTTCTTC; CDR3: CASSLGGYYYNEQFF
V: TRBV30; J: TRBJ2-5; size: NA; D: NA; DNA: TGTGCCTGGAGTGTAGGCGAAAGGTACCAAGAGACCCAGTACTTC; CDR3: CAWSVGERYQETQYF
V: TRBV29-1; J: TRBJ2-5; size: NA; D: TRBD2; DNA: TGCAGCGCAGACACGGGACTAGCGGGAGAAGAGACCCAGTACTTC; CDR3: CSADTGLAGEETQYF
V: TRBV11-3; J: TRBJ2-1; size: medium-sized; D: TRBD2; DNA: TGTGCCAGCAGCTTCAGGACTAGGGCGGACAATGAGCAGTTCTTC; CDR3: CASSFRTRADNEQFF
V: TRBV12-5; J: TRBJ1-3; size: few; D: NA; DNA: TGTGCTAGTGTAGGGAAATCTGGAAACACCATATATTTT; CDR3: CASVGKSGNTIYF
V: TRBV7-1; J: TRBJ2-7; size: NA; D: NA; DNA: TGTGCCAGCAGCTTTAAGGGCTCCTACGAGCAGTACTTC; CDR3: CASSFKGSYEQYF
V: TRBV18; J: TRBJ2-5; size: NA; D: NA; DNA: TGTGCCAGCTCACCATCCCACGGCCAAGAGACCCAGTACTTC; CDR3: CASSPSHGQETQYF
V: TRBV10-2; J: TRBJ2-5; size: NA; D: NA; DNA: TGCGCCAGCAGAACGGGCTTCAGAGGCCAAGAGACCCAGTACTTC; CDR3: CASRTGFRGQETQYF
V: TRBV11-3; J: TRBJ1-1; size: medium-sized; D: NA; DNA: TGTGCCAGCAGCTTGGCCGGGGGTTTGGACACTGAAGCTTTCTTT; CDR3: CASSLAGGLDTEAFF